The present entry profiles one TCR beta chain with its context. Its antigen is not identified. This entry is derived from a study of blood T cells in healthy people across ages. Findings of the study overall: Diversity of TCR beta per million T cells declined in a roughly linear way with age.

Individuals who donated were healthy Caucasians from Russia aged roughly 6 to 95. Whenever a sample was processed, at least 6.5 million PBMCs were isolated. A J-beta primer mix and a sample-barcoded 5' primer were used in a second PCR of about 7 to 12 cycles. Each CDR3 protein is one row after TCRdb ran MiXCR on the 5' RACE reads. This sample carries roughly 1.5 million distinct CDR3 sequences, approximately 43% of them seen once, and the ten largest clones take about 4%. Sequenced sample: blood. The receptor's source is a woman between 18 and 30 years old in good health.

CDR3 residues: CASSLEMVGTYEQYF. The CDR3 DNA follows: TGTGCCAGCAGCTTAGAAATGGTGGGCACCTACGAGCAGTACTTC. The J gene is TRBJ2-7, the V gene TRBV7-6; D unclear. Germline CDR1 reads SGHVS; CDR2 reads FNYEAQ. V was clipped by 1 base and J by 2 bases, with 12 bases between them. The CDR3 sequence is 15 residues long.